This T cell receptor (beta chain) was obtained from a study of T-cell memory formation after mild COVID-19. Germline V gene data show CDR1 as SGHRS and CDR2 as YFSETQ. The CDR3 contains 15 residues. V was pared by 2 bases and J by 5 bases, with 6 bases of the junction left unmatched. TCRdb used MiXCR to reprocess the 5' RACE reads, holding one entry per CDR3 protein. There are over 130,000 distinct CDR3 sequences in the sample; around 15% occur only once, and around 28% lies in the top ten. Many counts were recorded for this clonotype. The J gene is TRBJ1-1, the V gene TRBV5-1; 10 nucleotides align to TRBD1. The TCR sequence derives from an adult woman who had mild COVID-19 (a few samples of this study predate the infection). Cell type and time point are not known. Sequencing was done on a sample of PBMCs or a T cell subset sorted from them (not recorded which). The CDR3 loop reads CASSFQDRGSTEAFF. The CDR3 region has the DNA TGCGCCAGCAGCTTTCAGGACAGGGGGAGTACTGAAGCTTTCTTT.